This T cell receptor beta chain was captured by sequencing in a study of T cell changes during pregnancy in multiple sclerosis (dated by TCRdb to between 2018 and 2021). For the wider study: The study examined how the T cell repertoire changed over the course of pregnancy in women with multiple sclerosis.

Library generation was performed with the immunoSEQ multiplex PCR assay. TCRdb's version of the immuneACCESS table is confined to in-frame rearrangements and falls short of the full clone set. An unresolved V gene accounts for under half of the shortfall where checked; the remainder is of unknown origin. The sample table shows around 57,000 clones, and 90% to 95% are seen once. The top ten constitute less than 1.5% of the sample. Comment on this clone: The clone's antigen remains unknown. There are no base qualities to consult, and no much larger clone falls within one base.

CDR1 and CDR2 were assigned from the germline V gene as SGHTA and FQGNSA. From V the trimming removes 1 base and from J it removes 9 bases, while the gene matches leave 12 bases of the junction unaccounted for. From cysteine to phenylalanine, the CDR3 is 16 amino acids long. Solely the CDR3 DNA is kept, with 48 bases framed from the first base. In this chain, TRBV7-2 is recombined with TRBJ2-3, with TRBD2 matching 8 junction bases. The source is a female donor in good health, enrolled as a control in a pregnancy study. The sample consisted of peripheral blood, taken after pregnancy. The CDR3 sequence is CASSLGLSGGPRTQYF. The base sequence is TGTGCCAGCAGCTTAGGACTGTCGGGGGGGCCGCGGACGCAGTATTTT.